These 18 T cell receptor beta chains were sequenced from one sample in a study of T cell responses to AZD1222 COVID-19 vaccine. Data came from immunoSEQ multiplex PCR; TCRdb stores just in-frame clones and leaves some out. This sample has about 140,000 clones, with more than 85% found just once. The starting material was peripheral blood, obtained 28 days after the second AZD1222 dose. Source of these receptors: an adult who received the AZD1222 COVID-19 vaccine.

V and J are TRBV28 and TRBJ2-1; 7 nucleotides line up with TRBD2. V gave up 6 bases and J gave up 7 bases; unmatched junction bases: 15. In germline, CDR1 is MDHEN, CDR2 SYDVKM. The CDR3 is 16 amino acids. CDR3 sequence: CASSPGRTGGINEQFF. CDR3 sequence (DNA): TGTGCCAGCAGCCCCGGTCGGACGGGAGGTATTAATGAGCAGTTCTTC.

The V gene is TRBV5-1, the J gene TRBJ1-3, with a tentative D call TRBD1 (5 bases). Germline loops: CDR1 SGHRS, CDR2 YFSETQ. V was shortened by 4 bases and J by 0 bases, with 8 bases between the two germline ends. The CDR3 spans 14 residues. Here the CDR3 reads CASSPTGSGNTIYF. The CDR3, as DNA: TGCGCCAGCAGCCCTACAGGCTCTGGAAACACCATATATTTT.

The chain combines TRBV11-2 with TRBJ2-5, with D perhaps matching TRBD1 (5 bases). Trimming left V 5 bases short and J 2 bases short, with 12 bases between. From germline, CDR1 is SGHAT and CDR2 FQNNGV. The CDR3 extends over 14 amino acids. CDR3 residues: CASSRLGQQETQYF. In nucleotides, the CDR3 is TGTGCCAGCAGCCGCCTGGGGCAGCAAGAGACCCAGTACTTC.

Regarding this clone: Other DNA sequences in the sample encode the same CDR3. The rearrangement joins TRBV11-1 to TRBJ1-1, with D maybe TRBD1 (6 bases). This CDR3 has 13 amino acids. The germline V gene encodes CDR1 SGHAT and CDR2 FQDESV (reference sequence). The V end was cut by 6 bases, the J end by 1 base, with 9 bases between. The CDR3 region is CASSLDRNTEAFF. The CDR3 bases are TGTGCCAGCAGTCTGGACAGGAACACTGAAGCTTTCTTT.

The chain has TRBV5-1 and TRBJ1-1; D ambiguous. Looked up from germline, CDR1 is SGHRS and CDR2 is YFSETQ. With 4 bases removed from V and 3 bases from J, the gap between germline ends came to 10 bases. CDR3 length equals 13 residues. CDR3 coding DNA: TGCGCCAGCAGCCCTGGTTGGGACACTGAAGCTTTCTTT. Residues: CASSPGWDTEAFF.

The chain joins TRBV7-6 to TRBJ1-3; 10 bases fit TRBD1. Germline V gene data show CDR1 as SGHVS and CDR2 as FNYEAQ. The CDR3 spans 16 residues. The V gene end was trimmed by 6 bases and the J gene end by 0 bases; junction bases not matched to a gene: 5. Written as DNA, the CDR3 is TGTGCCAGCAGTCACGGGACAGGGGTCTCTGGAAACACCATATATTTT. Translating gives CASSHGTGVSGNTIYF.

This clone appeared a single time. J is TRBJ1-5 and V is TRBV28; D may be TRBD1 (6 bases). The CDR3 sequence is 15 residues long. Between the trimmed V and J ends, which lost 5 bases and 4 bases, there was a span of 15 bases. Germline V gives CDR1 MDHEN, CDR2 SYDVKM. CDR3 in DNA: TGTGCCAGCAGTCCGGGCGGGGGGGCGAATCAGCCCCAGCATTTT. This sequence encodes CASSPGGGANQPQHF.

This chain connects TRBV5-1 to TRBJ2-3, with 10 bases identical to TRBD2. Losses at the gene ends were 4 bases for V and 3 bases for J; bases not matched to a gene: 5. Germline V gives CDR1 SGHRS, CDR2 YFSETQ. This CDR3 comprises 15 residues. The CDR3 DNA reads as TGCGCCAGCAGCCTCCTAGCGGGAGAGACAGATACGCAGTATTTT. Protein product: CASSLLAGETDTQYF.

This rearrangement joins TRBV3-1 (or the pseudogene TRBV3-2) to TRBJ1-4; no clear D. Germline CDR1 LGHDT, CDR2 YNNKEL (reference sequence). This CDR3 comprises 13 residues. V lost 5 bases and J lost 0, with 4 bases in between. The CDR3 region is CASSESTNEKLFF. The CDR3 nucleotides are TGTGCCAGCAGCGAGTCAACTAATGAAAAACTGTTTTTT.

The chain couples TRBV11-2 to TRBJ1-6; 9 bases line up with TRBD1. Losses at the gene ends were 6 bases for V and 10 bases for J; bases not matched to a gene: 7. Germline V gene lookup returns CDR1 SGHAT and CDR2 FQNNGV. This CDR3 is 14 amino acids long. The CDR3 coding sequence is TGTGCCAGCAGAATGACAGGGGGGTGGTCACCCCTCCACTTT. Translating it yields CASRMTGGWSPLHF.

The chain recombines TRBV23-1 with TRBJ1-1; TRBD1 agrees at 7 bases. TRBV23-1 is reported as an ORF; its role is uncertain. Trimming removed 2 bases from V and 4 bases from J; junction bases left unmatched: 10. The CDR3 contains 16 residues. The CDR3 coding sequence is TGCGCCAGCAGTCAAGCCCGAGGGGGCGCCAGCACTGAAGCTTTCTTT. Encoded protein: CASSQARGGASTEAFF.

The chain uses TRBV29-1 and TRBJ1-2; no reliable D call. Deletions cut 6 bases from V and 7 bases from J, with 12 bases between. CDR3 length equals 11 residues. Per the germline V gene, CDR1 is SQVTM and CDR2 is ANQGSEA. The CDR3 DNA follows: TGCAGCGTATTCCCCCAGGCTGGCTACACCTTC. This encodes CSVFPQAGYTF.

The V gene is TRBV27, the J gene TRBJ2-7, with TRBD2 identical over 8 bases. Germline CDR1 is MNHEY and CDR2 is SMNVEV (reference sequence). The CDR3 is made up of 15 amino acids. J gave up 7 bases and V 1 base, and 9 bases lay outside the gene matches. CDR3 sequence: CASSLLREGSGEQYF. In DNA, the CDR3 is TGTGCCAGCAGTTTATTACGGGAGGGCTCTGGTGAGCAGTACTTC.

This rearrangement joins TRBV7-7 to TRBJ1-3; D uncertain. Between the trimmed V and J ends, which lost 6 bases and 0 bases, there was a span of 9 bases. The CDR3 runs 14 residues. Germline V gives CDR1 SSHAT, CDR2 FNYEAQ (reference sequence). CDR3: CASSPANSGNTIYF. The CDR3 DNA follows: TGTGCCAGCAGTCCCGCCAACTCTGGAAACACCATATATTTT.

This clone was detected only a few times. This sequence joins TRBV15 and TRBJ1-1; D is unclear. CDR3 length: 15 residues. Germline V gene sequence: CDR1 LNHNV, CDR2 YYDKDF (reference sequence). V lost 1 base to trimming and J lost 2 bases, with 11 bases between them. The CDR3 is CATSRVPETNTEAFF. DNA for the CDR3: TGTGCCACCAGCAGAGTGCCGGAGACTAACACTGAAGCTTTCTTT. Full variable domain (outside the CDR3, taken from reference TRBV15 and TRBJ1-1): DAMVIQNPRYQVTQFGKPVTLSCSQTLNHNVMYWYQQKSSQAPKLLFHYYDKDFNNEADTPDNFQSRRPNTSFCFLDIRSPGLGDTAMYLCATSRVPETNTEAFFGQGTRLTVV.

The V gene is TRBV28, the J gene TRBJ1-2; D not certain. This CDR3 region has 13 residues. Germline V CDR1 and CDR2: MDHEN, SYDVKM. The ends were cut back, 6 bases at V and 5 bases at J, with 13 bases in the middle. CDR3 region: CASSPQAGYGYTF. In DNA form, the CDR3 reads TGTGCCAGCAGCCCTCAGGCGGGGTATGGCTACACCTTC.

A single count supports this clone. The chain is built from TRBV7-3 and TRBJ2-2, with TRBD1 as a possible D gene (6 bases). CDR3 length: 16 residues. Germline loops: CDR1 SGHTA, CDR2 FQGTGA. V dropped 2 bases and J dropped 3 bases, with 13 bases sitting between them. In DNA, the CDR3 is TGTGCCAGCAGCTTACTTTCACAGGGATACACCGGGGAGCTGTTTTTT. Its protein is CASSLLSQGYTGELFF.

CDR3 in amino acids: CASSGPGGYTGELFF. CDR3 DNA sequence: TGTGCCAGCTCGGGGCCAGGGGGCTACACCGGGGAGCTGTTTTTT. The chain is built from TRBV18 and TRBJ2-2; 8 bases agree with TRBD1. Germline trimming cut 6 bases from V and 3 bases from J; bases unmatched to any gene: 6. The CDR3 covers 15 residues. The germline CDR1 and CDR2 sequences are KGHSH and LQKENI.